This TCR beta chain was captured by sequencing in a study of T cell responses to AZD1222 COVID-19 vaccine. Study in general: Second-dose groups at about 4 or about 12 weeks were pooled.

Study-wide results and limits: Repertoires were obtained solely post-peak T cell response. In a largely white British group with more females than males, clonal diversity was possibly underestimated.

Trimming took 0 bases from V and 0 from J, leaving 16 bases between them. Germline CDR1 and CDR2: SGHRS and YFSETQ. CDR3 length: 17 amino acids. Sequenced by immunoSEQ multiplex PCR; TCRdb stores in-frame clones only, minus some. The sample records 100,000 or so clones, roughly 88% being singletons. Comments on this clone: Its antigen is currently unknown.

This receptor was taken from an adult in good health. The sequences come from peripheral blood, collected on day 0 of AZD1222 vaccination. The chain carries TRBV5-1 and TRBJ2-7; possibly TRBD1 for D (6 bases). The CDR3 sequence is CASSLADFRGFSYEQYF. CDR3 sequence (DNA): TGCGCCAGCAGCTTGGCCGATTTTAGGGGGTTCTCCTACGAGCAGTACTTC.